This T cell receptor beta chain was sequenced for a study of Ad26.COV2.S vaccination and SARS-CoV-2 variants (dated by TCRdb to the early 2020s). In the study overall: Donors in the vaccine arm were drawn from COV1001, a multicentre, randomized, double-blind, placebo-controlled phase I-IIa trial testing Ad26.COV2.S in healthy adults. Ad26.COV2.S was administered intramuscularly at a dose of 5x10^10 or 1x10^11 viral particles, either as one shot or as two shots given 56 days apart. TCRbeta repertoire sequencing served as the tool for gauging how specific and how broad the SARS-CoV-2-reactive T cell receptors were following Ad26.COV2.S vaccination. A total of approximately 30 samples were included in the TCR-sequenced set, comprising roughly 19 Ad26.COV2.S vaccine recipients, 5 placebo recipients and 8 SARS-CoV-2 convalescent individuals. Trial participants were randomized into five groups of five, in which low-dose or high-dose Ad26.COV2.S was given once or twice, or placebo was given on both occasions. Investigators remained blinded to trial group allocation during experiments and outcome assessment. Findings and caveats that apply to the study as a whole: Comparable non-spike TCR breadth was observed between vaccine and placebo recipients, consistent with only spike being contained in the vaccine. Spike-specific TCR breadth was higher in Ad26.COV2.S recipients than in placebo recipients (P = 0.0014). Substantial breadth of spike-specific CD8+ and CD4+ T cell responses was reported after vaccination. Comparing responses between vaccine doses or regimens was not something the study was powered to do. It was noted by the authors that total T cell responses may have been underestimated by the TCR breadth and depth analyses.

Read against the paper, the sample's treatment or condition label means: roughly 20 received Ad26.COV2.S at low or high dose, single or two shots; several received placebo; per-sample allocation not given. For vaccine and placebo recipients, the sequenced repertoires came from samples collected on day 63 after the first injection. Cohort 1b enrolled about two dozen adults aged 18-55 years at a single site in Boston, USA, between 29 July and 7 August 2020. Ad26.COV2.S was a replication-incompetent adenovirus type 26 vector expressing a prefusion-stabilized SARS-CoV-2 spike protein from the original Wuhan strain. Via the germline V gene (reference sequence), CDR1 is MNHEY and CDR2 SMNVEV. The CDR3 has 14 amino acids, counting the end cysteine and phenylalanine. Just CDR3 DNA is preserved here, 42 bases in frame from base 1. V drops 3 bases and J drops 3 bases, leaving 11 bases in between. The immunoSEQ Assay was the method used to sequence TCRbeta CDR3 regions. After extraction, genomic DNA underwent amplification by bias-controlled multiplex PCR, followed by high-throughput sequencing. Per the original workflow: Collapsing and filtering of sequences were performed to quantify the absolute abundance of each unique TCRbeta CDR3 region. T cell fraction was estimated by normalizing TCRbeta template counts to usable DNA, with usable DNA measured through amplification of reference genes found in all nucleated cells. Repertoire TCRs were annotated as SARS-CoV-2-specific when V gene, CDR3 amino acid sequence and J gene were exactly matched to a known reactive TCR set. The reference SARS-CoV-2 TCR set was derived from MIRA and filtered for enrichment in COVID-19-positive ImmuneCODE repertoires, a step that removed public or cross-reactive TCRs. Drawing on the MIRA antigens, annotated TCRs were analysed further at the level of specific ORF or position within ORF. Breadth was defined as annotated unique rearrangements over total unique productive rearrangements; depth was the summed frequency of those rearrangements. Two-sided Wilcoxon rank-sum tests were applied when comparing TCR breadth between groups. In TCRdb, the immuneACCESS table is reduced to in-frame sequences with V and J assigned. These tables do not hold every clone; where another copy was compared, an unresolved V gene accounts for under half, and the others remain unexplained. That table gives V, J and clone size, and the DNA gave D and trimming. The sample contains fewer than 800,000 clones, 89% of them found a single time. The biggest ten clones account for approximately 1.5% of the sample.

On this clone: The antigen this receptor binds is unknown. The input lacks base qualities; no much larger clone sits a single base away.

The origin of this receptor is a person aged 18-60 years who received the Ad26.COV2.S COVID-19 vaccine or a placebo. The sequencing used peripheral blood, collected in a trial of Ad26.COV2.S vaccine versus placebo. The receptor chain draws on TRBV27 and TRBJ2-5; TRBD2 could be the D gene, as 5 bases match. The CDR3: CASSFQYGKETQYF. The DNA sequence is given as TGTGCCAGCAGTTTCCAGTACGGGAAAGAGACCCAGTACTTC.